This T cell receptor (beta chain) is from a study of tumor and adjacent non-tumor tissue in lung cancer. Whole-study findings and limits: In normal lung, the top 100 clones were significantly more dominant than in tumor.

TCRbeta libraries were built with three rounds of nested PCR, modified from ARM-PCR. TCRdb redid the calling of the multiplex PCR reads with MiXCR, one entry per CDR3 protein. The sample lists some 120,000 distinct CDR3 sequences, around three fifths occurring once. No cell sorting was done before RNA was extracted from the tissue. Turning to this clonotype: As yet, its antigen is unknown. This may come from a read error, since a much larger clone is one base off. This CDR3 is missing its conserved last phenylalanine or tryptophan, likely due to a read error.

Trimming left V 4 bases short and J 2 bases short, with 11 bases between. The CDR3 is made up of 14 amino acids. The germline V gene encodes CDR1 SGHKS and CDR2 YYEKEE (reference sequence). The genes are TRBV5-5 and TRBJ2-3; D remains unclear. Sequencing used lung tumor tissue. The source of this sequence is a man younger than 40 with non-small cell lung cancer. CDR3 protein: CASSGGQFTDTQYL. The CDR3, as DNA: TGTGCCAGCAGCGGCGGCCAGTTCACAGATACGCAGTATTTA.